One T cell receptor beta chain is described in this entry. Antigen specificity is unknown. The data stem from a study of glioma-infiltrating T cells after dendritic cell vaccination. TCRB CDR3 was amplified from 2 ug genomic DNA or less. Primers: 60 V beta forward and 13 J beta reverse. Repertoires were generated with immunoSEQ multiplex PCR, while TCRdb's copy carries only in-frame clones and drops some. The data show 60,000 to 70,000 clones, around four fifths seen once. This CDR3 spans 13 amino acids. Germline lookup yields CDR1 LNHDA and CDR2 SQIVND (reference sequence). Trimming removed 4 bases from V and 0 bases from J, with 7 bases in between. Study-level points and caveats: Few patients contributed both blood and tumor specimens.

This receptor was identified in a human donor with glioblastoma. The starting material was blood, obtained before dendritic cell vaccination. The gene calls are TRBV19 and TRBJ2-7, with a tentative D call TRBD2 (6 bases). The CDR3 sequence: CASSKGLSYEQYF. The CDR3 nucleotides read TGTGCCAGTAGTAAGGGACTCTCCTACGAGCAGTACTTC.